Detailed here is one T cell receptor (beta chain). The data stem from a study of blood T cell repertoires in COVID-19. The overall study: Donors in the United States, Italy and Spain gave samples during acute or convalescent COVID-19. From T cells, B-cell-depleted T cells, or PBMCs came the material, which was cDNA or gDNA.

Trimming left V 5 bases short and J 8 bases short, with 18 bases between. Germline V gene data show CDR1 as SGHTA and CDR2 as FQGNSA. The CDR3 is 14 amino acids. In the original workflow: How many nucleated cells were present was estimated from reference gene primer amplification. The protocol was immunoSEQ multiplex PCR, while the TCRdb copy is restricted to in-frame clones and leaves out a portion. V, J and clone size derive from that table, while D and trimming were established from the DNA sequence. Here the sample spans under 500,000 clones, around 89% being singletons. The material sequenced was peripheral blood. This receptor was identified in a woman aged 25 to 39 with acute or convalescent COVID-19. The chain links TRBV7-2 to TRBJ1-2; D is possibly TRBD1 (5 bases). CDR3 amino acids: CASSPGGGLGGYTF. As DNA, the CDR3 is TGTGCCAGCAGCCCCGGCGGGGGTTTAGGGGGCTACACCTTC.